This T cell receptor (beta chain) was observed in a study of T cells after yellow fever vaccination. In its sample, this clonotype was seen many times. Germline V gene sequence: CDR1 SGHKS, CDR2 YYEKEE (reference sequence). Trimming left V 3 bases short and J 2 bases short, with 7 bases between. The CDR3 loop spans 13 amino acids. TCRdb re-called the 5' RACE reads through MiXCR, storing one row per CDR3 protein. The table has a few hundred thousand distinct CDR3 sequences, around 8.1% seen once. Sequenced here: PBMCs, sampled roughly 45 days after the first yellow fever vaccination. This chain uses TRBV5-5 with TRBJ2-3; D not certain. The origin of this receptor is a man between 18 and 29 years old who received the YFV17D yellow fever vaccine. For the CDR3, the DNA is TGTGCCAGCAGCTCCGACGACACAGATACGCAGTATTTT. This translates into CASSSDDTDTQYF.